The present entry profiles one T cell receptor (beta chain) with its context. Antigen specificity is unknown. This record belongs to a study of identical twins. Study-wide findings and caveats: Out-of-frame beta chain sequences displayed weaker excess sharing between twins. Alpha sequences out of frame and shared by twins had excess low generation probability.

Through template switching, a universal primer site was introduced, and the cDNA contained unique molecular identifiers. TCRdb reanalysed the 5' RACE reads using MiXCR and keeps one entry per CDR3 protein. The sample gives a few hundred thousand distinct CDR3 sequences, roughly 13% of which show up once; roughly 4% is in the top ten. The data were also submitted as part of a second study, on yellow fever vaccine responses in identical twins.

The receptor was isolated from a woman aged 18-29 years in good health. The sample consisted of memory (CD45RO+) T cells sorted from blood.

CDR3 region: CSALISGGAYEQFF. DNA for the CDR3: TGCAGTGCTTTAATTAGCGGGGGGGCCTATGAGCAGTTCTTC. This chain connects TRBV20-1 to TRBJ2-1; TRBD2 matches 11 bases. V was clipped by 5 bases and J by 8 bases; unmatched bases: 8. Per germline, CDR1 DFQATT and CDR2 SNEGSKA (reference sequence). CDR3 length equals 14 residues.